The entry below gives a single TCR beta chain sequence along with its context. No antigen is known for it. RNA amounts of roughly 0.45 to 1 ug underwent reverse transcription with random hexamers. An immunoSEQ multiplex PCR amplified TCR beta CDR3 over 54 Vbeta and 13 Jbeta. Using its own MiXCR run on the immunoSEQ multiplex PCR reads, TCRdb lists one record per CDR3 protein. The table lists 200,000 to 250,000 distinct CDR3 sequences, about 94% of them singletons. These data originate in a study of CD8 T cells in Susac syndrome. Whole-study findings and limits: Susac syndrome CD4+ T cell repertoires showed no clonal expansion. As the study acknowledged, the number of individuals in its TCR sequencing and HLA analysis was relatively small.

Through negative isolation, CD4+ and CD8+ T cells were obtained, while TEMRA cells were enriched using FACS. V shed 3 bases and J shed 4 bases, with 15 bases lying between them. Per germline, CDR1 GTSNPN and CDR2 SVGIG (reference sequence). There are 14 residues in the CDR3. The receptor was derived from a human donor with Susac syndrome. The sequencing input was CD4+ T cells from PBMCs. This chain links TRBV30 with TRBJ1-2; D remains ambiguous. The CDR3 coding sequence is TGTGCCTGGAGGGCTGACCCCGATTTCTATGGCTACACCTTC. Residues: CAWRADPDFYGYTF.